A single TCR beta chain is shown here with its context. The data originate from a study of blood T cell repertoires in COVID-19. About the research overall: There were acute and convalescent COVID-19 samples, and they came from the United States, Italy and Spain. In each case, the material was cDNA or gDNA derived from T cells, B-cell-depleted T cells, or PBMCs.

Study processing details: The assay estimated nucleated cells by amplifying reference gene primers. Using immunoSEQ multiplex PCR, the repertoire was profiled, and TCRdb retains in-frame clones only, with some absent. The V and J calls and clone size were taken over from that table, and D and trimming were inferred from the DNA. The profile shows about 190,000 clones, roughly 80% of them singletons. This clonotype originated in a human donor in a cohort sampled during active COVID-19. Specimen: peripheral blood.

The CDR3 region is CASSQLGGTETQYF. The CDR3 region has the DNA TGTGCCAGCAGCCAATTGGGCGGGACAGAGACCCAGTACTTC. This rearrangement joins TRBV3-1 (or the pseudogene TRBV3-2) to TRBJ2-5; TRBD2 is a possible D gene (6 bases). The CDR3 loop spans 14 amino acids. Germline values: CDR1 LGHDT, CDR2 YNNKEL (reference sequence). The V end lost 2 bases, the J end lost 4 bases, and 11 bases lay between the germline ends.